This T cell receptor (beta chain) was observed in a study of blood T cell repertoires in COVID-19. As for the study in general: PBMCs, B-cell-depleted T cells, or T cells provided the cDNA or gDNA that made up the material.

In the original processing: Amplification from reference gene primers served as the basis for estimated nucleated cell counts. Repertoires were generated with immunoSEQ multiplex PCR, while TCRdb's copy carries only in-frame clones and drops some. D and trimming come from the DNA, and the V and J calls and clone size come from that table. The data contain roughly 100,000 clones, roughly 86% of them singletons. The CDR3 totals 16 residues. J lost 3 bases, V lost 0 bases, and 7 bases had no gene match. The V gene's germline CDR1 is SGHNT and CDR2 YYREEE (reference sequence). The sequenced sample consisted of peripheral blood. The receptor's source is a man aged 50 to 60 with active or convalescent COVID-19. V usage is TRBV5-4 and J usage is TRBJ1-2; TRBD1 matches 8 bases. DNA for the CDR3: TGTGCCAGCAGCTTGGACGGACAGGGACAATACTATGGCTACACCTTC. This sequence encodes CASSLDGQGQYYGYTF.